This TCR beta chain was profiled in a study of T cells in women clearing cervical HPV infection. Here immunoSEQ multiplex PCR was the method, and the copy in TCRdb shows in-frame clones only, minus some. The repertoire table contains about 30,000 clones. For this clone: The read ends 3 residues before the CDR3 terminus; that terminus is restored from the germline J gene.

The V gene's germline CDR1 is LNHDA and CDR2 SQIVND (reference sequence). V was trimmed by 3 bases and J by 3 bases, leaving 13 bases between them. This CDR3 is built from 15 residues. The source material was blood buffy coat. This receptor was taken from a woman aged 18 to 75 with a cervical HPV16 infection that either progressed to CIN3+ or cleared (not recorded which). This rearrangement joins TRBV19 to TRBJ2-3; possible D gene TRBD1, 6 bases. The CDR3 spells CASSMLGAWTDTQYF. The DNA read from the CDR3 is TGTGCCAGTAGTATGTTGGGGGCTTGGACAGATACG.